This T cell receptor beta chain was sequenced for a study of blood T cell repertoires in COVID-19. Study background: Collection of acute and convalescent COVID-19 samples took place in the United States, Italy and Spain. The analysed material was cDNA or gDNA that came from T cells, B-cell-depleted T cells, or PBMCs.

This clone was observed a single time. As originally analysed: How many nucleated cells were present was estimated from reference gene primer amplification. Profiled with immunoSEQ multiplex PCR; TCRdb holds only in-frame clones, not every one. The DNA gave D and trimming, while V, J and clone size come from that table. The repertoire has some 110,000 clones, 92% of them found once; the top ten carry roughly 2.1%. The CDR3 spans 16 residues. During active infection, Seattle patients enrolled and were then monitored through disease. The sequenced sample consisted of peripheral blood. The V gene is TRBV21-1, the J gene TRBJ2-7; TRBD1 is the table's D call and was not checked against the DNA. TRBV21-1 represents a pseudogene. The sequence came from a man over 45 with COVID-19, enrolled during active disease. In DNA form, the CDR3 reads TGTGCCAGCAGCAAAGCGCTTTGGGGCAGTCCCATCGAGCAGTACGTC. Translating gives CASSKALWGSPIEQYV.